This TCR beta chain appears in the sequencing data of a study of CD8 T cells in ankylosing spondylitis. Points from the study as a whole: From matched ankylosing spondylitis synovial fluid, disease-linked clones were reportedly recovered at significantly enriched levels.

This clonotype was counted ten times or more. Its specificity is unknown. The TCR beta libraries were generated through quantitative 5'-RACE incorporating molecular barcodes. TCRdb passed the 5' RACE reads through MiXCR, listing each CDR3 protein once. The table has approximately 250,000 distinct CDR3 sequences, roughly 8.2% seen once; the top ten hold roughly 5%. This CDR3 has 16 amino acids. Trimming pared 5 bases from V and 0 bases from J, leaving 18 bases between. CDR1 is GTSNPN, CDR2 SVGIG, per germline (reference sequence). The source of this sequence is a female donor with ankylosing spondylitis or in good health (not recorded which). Input material: blood, either unsorted or a sorted T cell fraction (not recorded which). The J gene is TRBJ2-3, the V gene TRBV30; weak D call: TRBD1 (5 bases). CDR3 sequence reads: CAWCPRQIASTDTQYF. In DNA, the CDR3 is TGTGCCTGGTGCCCTAGACAGATAGCTAGCACAGATACGCAGTATTTT. The whole variable domain, remainder taken from reference TRBV30 and TRBJ2-3, is SQTIHQWPATLVQPVGSPLSLECTVEGTSNPNLYWYRQAAGRGLQLLFYSVGIGQISSEVPQNLSASRPQDRQFILSSKKLLLSDSGFYLCAWCPRQIASTDTQYFGPGTRLTVL.